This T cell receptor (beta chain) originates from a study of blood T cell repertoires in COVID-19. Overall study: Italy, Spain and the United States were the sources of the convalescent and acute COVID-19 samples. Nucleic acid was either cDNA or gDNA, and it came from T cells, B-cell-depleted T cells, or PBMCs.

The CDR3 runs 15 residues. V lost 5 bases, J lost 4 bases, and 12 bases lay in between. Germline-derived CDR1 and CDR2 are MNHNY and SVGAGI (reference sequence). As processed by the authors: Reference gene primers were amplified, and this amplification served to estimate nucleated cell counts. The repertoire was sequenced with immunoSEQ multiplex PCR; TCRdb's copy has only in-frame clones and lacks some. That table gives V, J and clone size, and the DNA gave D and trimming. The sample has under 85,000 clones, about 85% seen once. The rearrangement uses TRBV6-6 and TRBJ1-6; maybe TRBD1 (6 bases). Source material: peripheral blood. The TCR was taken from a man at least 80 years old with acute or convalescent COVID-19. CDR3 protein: CASSGQPPYNSPLHF. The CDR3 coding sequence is TGTGCCAGCAGTGGACAGCCCCCTTATAATTCACCCCTCCACTTT.